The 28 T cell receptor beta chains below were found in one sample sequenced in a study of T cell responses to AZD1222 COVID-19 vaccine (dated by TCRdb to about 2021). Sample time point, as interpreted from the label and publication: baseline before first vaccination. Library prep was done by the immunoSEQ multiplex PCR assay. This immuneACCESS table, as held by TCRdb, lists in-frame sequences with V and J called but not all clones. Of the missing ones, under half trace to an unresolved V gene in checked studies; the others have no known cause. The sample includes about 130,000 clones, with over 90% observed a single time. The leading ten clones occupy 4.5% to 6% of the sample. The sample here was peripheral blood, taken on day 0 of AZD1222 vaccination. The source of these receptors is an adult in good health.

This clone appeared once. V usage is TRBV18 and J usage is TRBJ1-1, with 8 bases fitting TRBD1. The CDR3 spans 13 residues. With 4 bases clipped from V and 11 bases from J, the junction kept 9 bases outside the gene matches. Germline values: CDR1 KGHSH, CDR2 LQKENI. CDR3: CASSRDRGEEAFF. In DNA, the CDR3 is TGTGCCAGCTCACGAGACAGGGGCGAGGAGGCTTTCTTT.

CDR3 nucleotides: TGTGCCAGCACCCGCACAGATACGCAGTATTTT. This encodes CASTRTDTQYF. The chain has TRBV7-9 and TRBJ2-3; no clear D. The V end was cut by 7 bases, the J end by 1 base, with 3 bases between. This CDR3 contains 11 residues. CDR1 SEHNR and CDR2 FQNEAQ come from the germline V gene (reference sequence).

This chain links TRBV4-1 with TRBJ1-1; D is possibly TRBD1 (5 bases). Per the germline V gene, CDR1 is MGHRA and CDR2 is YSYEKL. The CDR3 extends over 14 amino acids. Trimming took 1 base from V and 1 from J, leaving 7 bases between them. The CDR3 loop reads CASSQVGGNTEAFF. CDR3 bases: TGCGCCAGCAGCCAAGTGGGGGGGAACACTGAAGCTTTCTTT.

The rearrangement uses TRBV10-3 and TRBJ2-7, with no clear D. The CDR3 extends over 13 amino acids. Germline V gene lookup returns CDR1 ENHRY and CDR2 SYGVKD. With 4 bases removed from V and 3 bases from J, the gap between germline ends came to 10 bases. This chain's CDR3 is CAISAEDDYEQYF. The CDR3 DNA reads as TGTGCCATCAGTGCTGAGGACGACTACGAGCAGTACTTC.

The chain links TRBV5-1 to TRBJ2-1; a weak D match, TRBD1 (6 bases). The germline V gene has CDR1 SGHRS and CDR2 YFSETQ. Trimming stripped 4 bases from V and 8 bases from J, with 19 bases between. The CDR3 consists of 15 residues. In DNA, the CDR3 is TGCGCCAGCAGCCCGACGTTAATTGGGGGCGATGAGCAGTTCTTC. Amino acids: CASSPTLIGGDEQFF.

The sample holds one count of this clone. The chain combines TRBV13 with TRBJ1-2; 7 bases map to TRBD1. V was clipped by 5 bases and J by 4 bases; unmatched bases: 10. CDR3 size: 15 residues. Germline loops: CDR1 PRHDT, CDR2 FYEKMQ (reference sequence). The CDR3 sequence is CASSAQDRSFYGYTF. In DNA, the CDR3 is TGTGCCAGCAGCGCGCAGGACAGGAGTTTCTATGGCTACACCTTC.

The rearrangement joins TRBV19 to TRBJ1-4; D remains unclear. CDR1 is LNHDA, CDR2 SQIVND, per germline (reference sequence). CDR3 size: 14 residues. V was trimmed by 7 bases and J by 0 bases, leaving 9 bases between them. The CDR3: CASKTRATNEKLFF. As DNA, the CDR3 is TGTGCCAGTAAAACACGTGCAACTAATGAAAAACTGTTTTTT.

The CDR3 loop reads CASSSTGGAGYTF. CDR3 bases: TGTGCCAGCAGTAGTACAGGGGGCGCAGGCTACACCTTC. The chain combines TRBV6-1 with TRBJ1-2; 9 nucleotides align to TRBD1. Trimming took 5 bases from V and 8 from J; bases not matched to a gene: 6. There are 13 residues in the CDR3. The V gene's germline CDR1 is MNHNS and CDR2 SASEGT.

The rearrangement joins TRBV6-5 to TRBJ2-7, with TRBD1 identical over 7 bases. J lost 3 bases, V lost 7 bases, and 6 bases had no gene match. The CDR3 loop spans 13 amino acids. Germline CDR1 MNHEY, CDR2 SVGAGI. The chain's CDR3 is CASILDRDYEQYF. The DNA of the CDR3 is TGTGCCAGCATTCTAGACAGGGACTACGAGCAGTACTTC.

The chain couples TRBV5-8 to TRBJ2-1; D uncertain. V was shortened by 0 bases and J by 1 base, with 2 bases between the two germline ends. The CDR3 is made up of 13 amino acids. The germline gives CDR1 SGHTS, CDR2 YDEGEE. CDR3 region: CASSLVSYNEQFF. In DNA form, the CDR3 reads TGTGCCAGCAGCTTGGTTTCCTACAATGAGCAGTTCTTC. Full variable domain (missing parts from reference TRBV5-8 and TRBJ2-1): EAGVTQSPTHLIKTRGQQATLRCSPISGHTSVYWYQQALGLGLQFLLWYDEGEERNRGNFPPRFSGRQFPNYSSELNVNALELEDSALYLCASSLVSYNEQFFGPGTRLTVL.

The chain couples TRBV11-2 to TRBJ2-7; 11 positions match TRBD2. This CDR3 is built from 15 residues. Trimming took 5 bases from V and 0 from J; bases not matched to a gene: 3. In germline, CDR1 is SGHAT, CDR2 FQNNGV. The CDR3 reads CASSRTSGFSYEQYF. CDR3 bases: TGTGCCAGCAGCCGGACTAGCGGGTTCTCCTACGAGCAGTACTTC.

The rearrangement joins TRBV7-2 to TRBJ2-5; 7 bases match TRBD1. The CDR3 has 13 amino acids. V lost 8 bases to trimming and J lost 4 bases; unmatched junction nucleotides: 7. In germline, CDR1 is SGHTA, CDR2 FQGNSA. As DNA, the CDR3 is TGTGCCAGCGAGCTAAACAGGGGAGAGACCCAGTACTTC. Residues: CASELNRGETQYF.

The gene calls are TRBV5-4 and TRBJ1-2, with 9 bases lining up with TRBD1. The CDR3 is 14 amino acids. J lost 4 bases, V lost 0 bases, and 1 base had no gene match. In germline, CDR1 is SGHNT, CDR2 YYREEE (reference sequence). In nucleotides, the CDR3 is TGTGCCAGCAGCTTGGGGGGACAGGGCTATGGCTACACCTTC. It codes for CASSLGGQGYGYTF.

The CDR3 sequence is CASSLGRTEYNEQFF. DNA for the CDR3: TGTGCCAGCAGCCTCGGACGGACGGAGTACAATGAGCAGTTCTTC. The chain has TRBV7-9 and TRBJ2-1; D ambiguous. The CDR3 extends over 15 amino acids. CDR1 and CDR2 (germline): SEHNR, FQNEAQ (reference sequence). V was cut by 5 bases and J by 4 bases, with 15 bases left in between.

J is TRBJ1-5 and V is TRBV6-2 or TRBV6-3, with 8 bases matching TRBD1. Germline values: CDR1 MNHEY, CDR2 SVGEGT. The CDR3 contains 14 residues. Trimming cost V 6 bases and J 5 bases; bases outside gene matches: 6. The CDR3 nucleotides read TGTGCCAGCAGCCTCCGACAGGGGCATCAGCCCCAGCATTTT. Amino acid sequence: CASSLRQGHQPQHF.

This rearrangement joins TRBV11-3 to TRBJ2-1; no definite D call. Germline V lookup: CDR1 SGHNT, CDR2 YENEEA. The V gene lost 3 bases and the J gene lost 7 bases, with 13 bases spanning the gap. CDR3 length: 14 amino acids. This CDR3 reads CASSFIGQVNEQFF. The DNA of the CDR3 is TGTGCCAGCAGCTTTATTGGGCAGGTAAATGAGCAGTTCTTC.

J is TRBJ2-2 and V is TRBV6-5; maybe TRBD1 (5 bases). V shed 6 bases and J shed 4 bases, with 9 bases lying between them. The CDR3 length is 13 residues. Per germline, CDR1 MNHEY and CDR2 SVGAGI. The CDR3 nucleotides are TGTGCCAGCAGCAGGGTTTTCACCGGGGAGCTGTTTTTT. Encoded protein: CASSRVFTGELFF.

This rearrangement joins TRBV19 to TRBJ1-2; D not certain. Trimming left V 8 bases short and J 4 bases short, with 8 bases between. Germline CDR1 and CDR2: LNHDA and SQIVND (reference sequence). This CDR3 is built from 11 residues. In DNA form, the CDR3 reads TGTGCCAGTTCGGACGCCTATGGCTACACCTTC. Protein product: CASSDAYGYTF.

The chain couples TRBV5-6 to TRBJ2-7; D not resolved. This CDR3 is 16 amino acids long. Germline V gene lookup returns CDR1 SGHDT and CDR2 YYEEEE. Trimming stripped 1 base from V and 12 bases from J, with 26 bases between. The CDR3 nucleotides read TGTGCCAGCAGCTTGTCCCAGGTCGGTAGTCTAGAAGCAGGGTACTTC. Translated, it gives CASSLSQVGSLEAGYF.

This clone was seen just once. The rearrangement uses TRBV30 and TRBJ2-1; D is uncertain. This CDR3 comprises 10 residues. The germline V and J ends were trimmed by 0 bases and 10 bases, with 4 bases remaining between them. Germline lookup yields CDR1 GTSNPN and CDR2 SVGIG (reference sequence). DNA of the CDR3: TGTGCCTGGAGTGTAAGAGAGCAGTTCTTC. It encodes CAWSVREQFF.

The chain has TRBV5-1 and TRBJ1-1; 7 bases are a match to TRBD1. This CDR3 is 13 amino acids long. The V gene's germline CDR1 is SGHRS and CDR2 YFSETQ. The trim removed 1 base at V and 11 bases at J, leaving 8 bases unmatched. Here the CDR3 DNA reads TGCGCCAGCAGCTTGTTCCAGGGGGTTACGGCTTTCTTT. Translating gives CASSLFQGVTAFF.

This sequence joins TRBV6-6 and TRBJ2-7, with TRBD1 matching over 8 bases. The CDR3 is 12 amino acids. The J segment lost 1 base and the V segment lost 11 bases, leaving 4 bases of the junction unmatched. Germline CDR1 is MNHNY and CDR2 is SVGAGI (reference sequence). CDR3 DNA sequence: TGTGCCTCCAGGACAGGGTCCTACGAGCAGTACTTC. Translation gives CASRTGSYEQYF.

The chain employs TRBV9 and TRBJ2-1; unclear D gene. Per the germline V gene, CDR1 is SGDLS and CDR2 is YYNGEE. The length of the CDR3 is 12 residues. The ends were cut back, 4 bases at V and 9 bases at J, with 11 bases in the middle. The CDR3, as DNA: TGTGCCAGCAGCCATTTCGCCTCTGAGCAGTTCTTC. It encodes CASSHFASEQFF.

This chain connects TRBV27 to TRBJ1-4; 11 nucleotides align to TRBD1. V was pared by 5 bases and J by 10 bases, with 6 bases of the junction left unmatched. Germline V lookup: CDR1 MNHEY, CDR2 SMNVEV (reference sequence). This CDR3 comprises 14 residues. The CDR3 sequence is CASSIGTGGGKLFF. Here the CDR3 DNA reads TGTGCCAGCAGTATTGGGACAGGGGGAGGAAAACTGTTTTTT.

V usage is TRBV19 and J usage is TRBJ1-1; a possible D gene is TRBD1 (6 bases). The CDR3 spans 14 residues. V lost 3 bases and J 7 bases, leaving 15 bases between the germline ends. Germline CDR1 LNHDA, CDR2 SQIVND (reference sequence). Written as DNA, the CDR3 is TGTGCCAGTAGTATCAACCCGAAGGACAGTGAAGCTTTCTTT. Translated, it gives CASSINPKDSEAFF. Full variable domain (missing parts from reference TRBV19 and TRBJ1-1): DGGITQSPKYLFRKEGQNVTLSCEQNLNHDAMYWYRQDPGQGLRLIYYSQIVNDFQKGDIAEGYSVSREKKESFPLTVTSAQKNPTAFYLCASSINPKDSEAFFGQGTRLTVV.

CDR3 in amino acids: CSVEVEIRQGARVKMSFF. Here the CDR3 DNA reads TGCAGCGTTGAGGTCGAAATCCGACAGGGGGCGCGGGTTAAGATGTCTTTCTTT. The rearrangement uses TRBV29-1 and TRBJ1-1, with TRBD1 matching 10 bases. The length of the CDR3 is 18 residues. Germline V gene data show CDR1 as SQVTM and CDR2 as ANQGSEA. J lost 12 bases, V lost 3 bases, and 25 bases had no gene match.

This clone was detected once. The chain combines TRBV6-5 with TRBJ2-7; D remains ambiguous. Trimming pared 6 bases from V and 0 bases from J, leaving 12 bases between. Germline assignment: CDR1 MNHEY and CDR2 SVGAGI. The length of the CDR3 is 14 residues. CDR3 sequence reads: CASSATQSSYEQYF. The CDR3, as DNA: TGTGCCAGCAGCGCAACCCAGAGCTCCTACGAGCAGTACTTC.

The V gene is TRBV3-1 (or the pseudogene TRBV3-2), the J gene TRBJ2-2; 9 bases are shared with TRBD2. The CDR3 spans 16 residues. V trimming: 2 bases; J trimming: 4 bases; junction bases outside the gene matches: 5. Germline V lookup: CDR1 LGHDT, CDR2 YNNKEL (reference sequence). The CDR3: CASSQRLAGITGELFF. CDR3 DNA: TGTGCCAGCAGCCAACGGCTAGCGGGGATCACCGGGGAGCTGTTTTTT.